Each of the 26 T cell receptor beta chains below was sequenced from the same sample in a study of control samples from healthy donors and cancer patients. This table comes from immunoSEQ multiplex PCR, and its TCRdb copy is limited to in-frame clones, with some not included. Of about 100,000 clones listed, 88% are singletons. The sample consisted of blood. Source of these receptors: a man between 25 and 39 years old in good health.

The V and J genes are TRBV27 and TRBJ2-3, with 8 bases fitting TRBD2. Trimming removed 6 bases from V and 3 bases from J; junction bases left unmatched: 11. CDR1 is MNHEY, CDR2 SMNVEV, per germline (reference sequence). The CDR3 sequence is 16 residues long. CDR3: CASSPYGTRSTDTQYF. The CDR3 DNA reads as TGTGCCAGCAGCCCCTACGGGACTAGGAGTACAGATACGCAGTATTTT.

The V gene is TRBV12-3 or TRBV12-4, the J gene TRBJ2-4; D uncertain. The germline V and J ends were trimmed by 6 bases and 11 bases, with 11 bases remaining between them. This CDR3 spans 11 amino acids. CDR3 nucleotides: TGTGCCAGCAGCCTAACCCGCCTTCAGTACTTC. This encodes CASSLTRLQYF.

CDR3 nucleotide sequence: TGTGCCAGCAGCCTGGGACAAGGAAACACCATATATTTT. Translating gives CASSLGQGNTIYF. The J gene is TRBJ1-3, the V gene TRBV6-5; D possibly corresponds to TRBD1 (6 bases). The germline V and J ends were trimmed by 6 bases and 4 bases, with 10 bases remaining between them. The CDR3 consists of 13 residues. Germline V lookup: CDR1 MNHEY, CDR2 SVGAGI.

The chain combines TRBV10-3 with TRBJ2-3; 12 nucleotides align to TRBD2. The CDR3 is 16 amino acids. The germline gives CDR1 ENHRY, CDR2 SYGVKD. V gave up 0 bases and J gave up 3 bases; unmatched junction bases: 1. CDR3 region: CAISESGLAGTDTQYF. CDR3 DNA sequence: TGTGCCATCAGTGAGTCGGGACTAGCGGGTACAGATACGCAGTATTTT.

The rearrangement joins TRBV11-2 to TRBJ2-1, with D perhaps TRBD2 (6 bases). The V and J ends lost 5 bases and 5 bases respectively, with 16 bases between them. Germline values: CDR1 SGHAT, CDR2 FQNNGV. This CDR3 region has 15 residues. CDR3 loop: CASSAREIQHNEQFF. The CDR3, as DNA: TGTGCCAGCAGCGCCCGGGAGATTCAACACAATGAGCAGTTCTTC.

This chain connects TRBV5-1 to TRBJ2-7; the match to TRBD1 covers 7 bases. V was pared by 4 bases and J by 3 bases, with 7 bases of the junction left unmatched. Per germline, CDR1 SGHRS and CDR2 YFSETQ. This CDR3 is built from 14 residues. The CDR3 loop reads CASSPGQVGYEQYF. The CDR3 region has the DNA TGCGCCAGCAGCCCCGGACAGGTGGGCTACGAGCAGTACTTC.

In this sample, this clone turned up many times. The chain couples TRBV24-1 to TRBJ1-2; TRBD1 matches 9 bases. V dropped 3 bases and J dropped 1; count of bases not matched to a gene: 5. The CDR3 is 16 amino acids. Germline V gene sequence: CDR1 KGHDR, CDR2 SFDVKD. The CDR3 reads CATSDPRQGDNYGYTF. Here the CDR3 DNA reads TGTGCCACCAGTGATCCCCGACAGGGGGATAACTATGGCTACACCTTC.

The chain joins TRBV24-1 to TRBJ1-2; D is perhaps TRBD1 (6 bases). The CDR3 consists of 12 residues. CDR1 is KGHDR, CDR2 SFDVKD, per germline. Trimming removed 12 bases at V and 4 bases at J, with 14 bases between. In nucleotides, the CDR3 is TGTGCCTCAGGGGACGGTTCCTATGGCTACACCTTC. This gives the protein CASGDGSYGYTF.

As for this clone: One end of the junction is discordant with germline, which a read error may explain. This CDR3 is also generated by other DNA sequences in the sample. The chain carries TRBV28 and TRBJ1-2, with D perhaps TRBD1 (6 bases). Per the germline V gene, CDR1 is MDHEN and CDR2 is SYDVKM. This CDR3 contains 17 residues. The CDR3 region has the DNA TGTGCCAGCAGTTTTCTTCGGGTGAGCAGGGGTGGCCATGGCTACACCTTT. Translated, it gives CASSFLRVSRGGHGYTF.

The chain has TRBV28 and TRBJ2-7; D may correspond to TRBD1 or TRBD2 (7 bases each). Trimming cost V 1 base and J 5 bases, with 15 bases left between them. The germline CDR1 and CDR2 sequences are MDHEN and SYDVKM. The CDR3 length is 15 residues. CDR3 in amino acids: CASSLSLRGGNEQYF. DNA for the CDR3: TGTGCCAGCAGTTTATCCCTCAGGGGGGGGAACGAGCAGTACTTC. Looking up the rest from reference TRBV28 and TRBJ2-7 gives the full variable domain: DVKVTQSSRYLVKRTGEKVFLECVQDMDHENMFWYRQDPGLGLRLIYFSYDVKMKEKGDIPEGYSVSREKKERFSLILESASTNQTSMYLCASSLSLRGGNEQYFGPGTRLTVT.

The chain links TRBV14 to TRBJ2-1, with no clear D. V lost 1 base to trimming and J lost 5 bases, with 12 bases between them. This CDR3 is 15 amino acids long. CDR1 and CDR2 from the germline V gene are SGHDN and FVKESK. The CDR3 DNA reads TGTGCCAGCAGCCAAGTGGTAGGTCTAGACAATGAGCAGTTCTTC. This sequence encodes CASSQVVGLDNEQFF. The whole variable domain, remainder taken from reference TRBV14 and TRBJ2-1, is EAGVTQFPSHSVIEKGQTVTLRCDPISGHDNLYWYRRVMGKEIKFLLHFVKESKQDESGMPNNRFLAERTGGTYSTLKVQPAELEDSGVYFCASSQVVGLDNEQFFGPGTRLTVL.

CDR3 loop: CSAMTSSFSYEQYF. The CDR3 nucleotides are TGCAGCGCGATGACTAGCTCATTCTCCTACGAGCAGTACTTC. This rearrangement joins TRBV29-1 to TRBJ2-7, with TRBD2 matching over 7 bases. This CDR3 is built from 14 residues. V shed 7 bases, J shed 0 bases, and the junction held 9 bases outside the gene matches. Germline CDR1 is SQVTM and CDR2 is ANQGSEA.

V is TRBV24-1 and J is TRBJ2-6; TRBD2 matches 12 bases. The CDR3 contains 18 residues. With 4 bases clipped from V and 0 bases from J, the junction kept 3 bases outside the gene matches. The V gene's germline CDR1 is KGHDR and CDR2 SFDVKD. The CDR3 spells CATSDATSGGSGANVLTF. For the CDR3, the DNA is TGTGCCACCAGTGACGCGACTAGCGGGGGCTCTGGGGCCAACGTCCTGACTTTC.

The chain employs TRBV11-3 and TRBJ2-1; D is undetermined. Germline V gene data show CDR1 as SGHNT and CDR2 as YENEEA. The CDR3 loop spans 16 amino acids. Trimming pared 4 bases from V and 2 bases from J, leaving 15 bases between. The CDR3 loop is CASSSYGQLTYNEQFF. CDR3 bases: TGTGCCAGCAGCTCCTATGGCCAACTTACCTACAATGAGCAGTTCTTC.

V is TRBV5-1 and J is TRBJ1-1, with 8 bases that match TRBD1. The CDR3 contains 14 residues. V gave up 5 bases and J gave up 5 bases; unmatched junction bases: 8. Germline V lookup: CDR1 SGHRS, CDR2 YFSETQ. Written as DNA, the CDR3 is TGCGCCAGCAGGCGACAGGGGTCGGGGACTGAAGCTTTCTTT. Protein product: CASRRQGSGTEAFF. The full variable domain, in which reference TRBV5-1 and TRBJ1-1 provide the parts outside the CDR3, is KAGVTQTPRYLIKTRGQQVTLSCSPISGHRSVSWYQQTPGQGLQFLFEYFSETQRNKGNFPGRFSGRQFSNSRSEMNVSTLELGDSALYLCASRRQGSGTEAFFGQGTRLTVV.

V and J are TRBV29-1 and TRBJ1-1; D is unresolved. The germline CDR1 and CDR2 sequences are SQVTM and ANQGSEA. V lost 3 bases, J lost 0 bases, and 14 bases lay in between. This CDR3 contains 15 residues. CDR3 sequence reads: CSVEFTGWVNTEAFF. Written as DNA, the CDR3 is TGCAGCGTTGAGTTCACTGGGTGGGTGAACACTGAAGCTTTCTTT.

The table lists this clone with a count of one. The V gene is TRBV4-1, the J gene TRBJ2-4, with D hard to call. The V gene lost 4 bases and the J gene lost 2 bases, with 9 bases spanning the gap. Per the germline V gene, CDR1 is MGHRA and CDR2 is YSYEKL. CDR3 size: 14 residues. The CDR3 is CASSLLGTKNIQYF. DNA for the CDR3: TGCGCCAGCAGCCTGCTGGGGACCAAAAACATTCAGTACTTC.

The chain is built from TRBV5-4 and TRBJ2-3, with unresolved D. The CDR3 has 15 amino acids. Germline loops: CDR1 SGHNT, CDR2 YYREEE (reference sequence). V was shortened by 7 bases and J by 2 bases, with 17 bases between the two germline ends. Here the CDR3 reads CASSSPGRNTDTQYF. CDR3 nucleotides: TGTGCCAGCTCCTCCCCGGGCAGGAACACAGATACGCAGTATTTT.

The chain combines TRBV19 with TRBJ1-5; 8 bases line up with TRBD1. J gave up 4 bases and V 0 bases, and 8 bases lay outside the gene matches. The CDR3 consists of 17 residues. Looked up from germline, CDR1 is LNHDA and CDR2 is SQIVND (reference sequence). In DNA form, the CDR3 reads TGTGCCAGTAGTATAGAGTACAGGGGGGCTTTGAATCAGCCCCAGCATTTT. Amino acid sequence: CASSIEYRGALNQPQHF. The full variable domain, with the rest looked up from reference TRBV19 and TRBJ1-5, is DGGITQSPKYLFRKEGQNVTLSCEQNLNHDAMYWYRQDPGQGLRLIYYSQIVNDFQKGDIAEGYSVSREKKESFPLTVTSAQKNPTAFYLCASSIEYRGALNQPQHFGDGTRLSIL.

This rearrangement joins TRBV27 to TRBJ2-5, with 9 bases matching TRBD2. CDR1 MNHEY and CDR2 SMNVEV come from the germline V gene (reference sequence). The CDR3 totals 14 residues. Unmatched junction bases numbered 11, after V lost 10 bases and J lost 5 bases. The CDR3 is CATRPSGMGETQYF. In nucleotides, the CDR3 is TGTGCCACCCGACCTAGCGGGATGGGCGAGACCCAGTACTTC.

The chain is built from TRBV13 and TRBJ2-6, with D possibly matching TRBD2 (5 bases). V lost 4 bases to trimming and J lost 4 bases, with 17 bases between them. The CDR3 loop spans 17 amino acids. CDR1 is PRHDT and CDR2 is FYEKMQ in the germline V gene (reference sequence). The CDR3 sequence: CASSSRGKIGGANVLTF. The CDR3 coding sequence is TGTGCCAGCAGCTCAAGAGGGAAAATAGGGGGGGCCAACGTCCTGACTTTC.

The chain employs TRBV24-1 and TRBJ1-4; D might be TRBD1 (6 bases). Germline assignment: CDR1 KGHDR and CDR2 SFDVKD. This CDR3 comprises 15 residues. The V and J ends lost 4 bases and 5 bases respectively, with 13 bases between them. CDR3 loop: CATSDFQGGNEKLFF. The CDR3 nucleotides read TGTGCCACCAGTGACTTTCAAGGGGGGAATGAAAAACTGTTTTTT.

The CDR3 loop is CASSQTGGKQYF. The CDR3 bases are TGTGCCAGCAGTCAAACGGGGGGCAAGCAGTACTTC. The chain employs TRBV2 and TRBJ2-7; D is possibly TRBD2 (7 bases). The CDR3 sequence is 12 residues long. CDR1 and CDR2 from the germline V gene are SNHLY and FYNNEI. The V end was cut by 5 bases, the J end by 8 bases, with 13 bases between.

V usage is TRBV2 and J usage is TRBJ2-4, with TRBD1 identical over 7 bases. Germline CDR1 is SNHLY and CDR2 is FYNNEI. The V and J ends lost 8 bases and 6 bases, in that order; junction bases with no gene match: 13. The CDR3 length is 15 residues. CDR3 loop: CASGRTGTEVNIQYF. CDR3 DNA: TGTGCCAGCGGGCGAACCGGGACAGAAGTAAACATTCAGTACTTC. The complete variable domain, with remaining parts taken from reference TRBV2 and TRBJ2-4, reads EPEVTQTPSHQVTQMGQEVILRCVPISNHLYFYWYRQILGQKVEFLVSFYNNEISEKSEIFDDQFSVERPDGSNFTLKIRSTKLEDSAMYFCASGRTGTEVNIQYFGAGTRLSVL.

This sequence joins TRBV10-1 and TRBJ2-1; the match to TRBD2 covers 7 bases. The CDR3 runs to 13 residues. CDR1 and CDR2 from the germline V gene are WNHNN and SYGVQD (reference sequence). J was trimmed by 12 bases and V by 8 bases; bases with no gene match: 13. The CDR3 here is CASSWTSQGGQFF. CDR3 DNA sequence: TGCGCCAGCTCTTGGACTAGTCAAGGCGGGCAGTTCTTC.

The chain employs TRBV5-1 and TRBJ1-5; D might be TRBD1 (5 bases). The CDR3 consists of 15 residues. Trimming pared 0 bases from V and 1 base from J, leaving 8 bases between. Germline CDR1 reads SGHRS; CDR2 reads YFSETQ. CDR3 coding DNA: TGCGCCAGCAGCTTGGTCGGGGGGAGCAATCAGCCCCAGCATTTT. The encoded protein is CASSLVGGSNQPQHF.